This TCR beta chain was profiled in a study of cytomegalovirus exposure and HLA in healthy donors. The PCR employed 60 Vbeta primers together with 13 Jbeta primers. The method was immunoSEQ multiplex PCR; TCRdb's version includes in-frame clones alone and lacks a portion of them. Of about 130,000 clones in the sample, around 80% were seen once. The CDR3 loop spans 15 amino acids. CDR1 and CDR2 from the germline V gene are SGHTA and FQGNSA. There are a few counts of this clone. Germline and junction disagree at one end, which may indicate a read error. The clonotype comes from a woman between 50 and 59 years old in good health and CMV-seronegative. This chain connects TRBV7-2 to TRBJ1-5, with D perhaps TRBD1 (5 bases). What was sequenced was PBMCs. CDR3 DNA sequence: TGTGCCAGCAGCTTAGATCCAGGGCCCAATCAGCCCCAGAATTTT. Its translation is CASSLDPGPNQPQNF.